Detailed here is one TCR beta chain. The investigators amplified TCR beta CDR3 regions from RNA transcripts. In the first-round RT-PCR of the TCR CDR3, the HTBI primer set was used. TCRdb independently ran MiXCR on the multiplex PCR reads; one entry per CDR3 protein. The repertoire has roughly 380,000 distinct CDR3 sequences, under 20% of them found once; the top ten carry 3% to 4%. V dropped 0 bases and J dropped 10 bases, with 12 bases sitting between them. Germline V gives CDR1 LNHNV, CDR2 YYDKDF (reference sequence). The CDR3 is 13 residues long. This sample was included in a study of T cells in Graves' hyperthyroidism and ophthalmopathy.

Sequences were obtained from blood. V gene TRBV15 combines with J gene TRBJ1-1; D gene uncertain. This TCR was sampled from a woman younger than 35 with Graves' hyperthyroidism. The CDR3 reads CATSRDRGSGAFF. DNA of the CDR3: TGTGCCACCAGCAGAGATCGCGGGAGTGGAGCTTTCTTT.